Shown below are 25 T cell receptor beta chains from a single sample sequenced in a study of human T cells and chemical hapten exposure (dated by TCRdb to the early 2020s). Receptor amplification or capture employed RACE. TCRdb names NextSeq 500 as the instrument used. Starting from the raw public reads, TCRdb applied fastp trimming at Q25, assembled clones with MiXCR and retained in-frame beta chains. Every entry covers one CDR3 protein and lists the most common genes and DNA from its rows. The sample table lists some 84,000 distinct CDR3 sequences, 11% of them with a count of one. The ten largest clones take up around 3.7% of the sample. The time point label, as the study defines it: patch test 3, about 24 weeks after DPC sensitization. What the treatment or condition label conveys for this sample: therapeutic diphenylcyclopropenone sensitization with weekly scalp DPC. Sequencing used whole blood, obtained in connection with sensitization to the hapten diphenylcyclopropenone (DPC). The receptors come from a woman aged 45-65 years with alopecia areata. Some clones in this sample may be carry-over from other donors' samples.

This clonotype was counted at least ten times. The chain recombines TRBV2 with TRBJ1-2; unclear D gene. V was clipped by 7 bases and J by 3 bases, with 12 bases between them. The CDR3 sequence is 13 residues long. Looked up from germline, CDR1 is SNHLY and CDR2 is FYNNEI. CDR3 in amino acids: CASKGRRDYGYTF. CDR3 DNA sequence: TGTGCCAGCAAGGGCCGACGGGACTATGGCTACACCTTC. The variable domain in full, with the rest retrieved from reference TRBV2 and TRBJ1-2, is EPEVTQTPSHQVTQMGQEVILRCVPISNHLYFYWYRQILGQKVEFLVSFYNNEISEKSEIFDDQFSVERPDGSNFTLKIRSTKLEDSAMYFCASKGRRDYGYTFGSGTRLTVV.

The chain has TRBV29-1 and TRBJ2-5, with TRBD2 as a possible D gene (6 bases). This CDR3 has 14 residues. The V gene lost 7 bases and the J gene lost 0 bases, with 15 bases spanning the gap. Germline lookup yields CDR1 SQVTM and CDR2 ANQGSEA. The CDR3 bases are TGCAGCGAGCTGGGACTCGCGTACCAAGAGACCCAGTACTTC. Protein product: CSELGLAYQETQYF. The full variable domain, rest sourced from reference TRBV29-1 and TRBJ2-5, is SAVISQKPSRDICQRGTSLTIQCQVDSQVTMMFWYRQQPGQSLTLIATANQGSEATYESGFVIDKFPISRPNLTFSTLTVSNMSPEDSSIYLCSELGLAYQETQYFGPGTRLLVL.

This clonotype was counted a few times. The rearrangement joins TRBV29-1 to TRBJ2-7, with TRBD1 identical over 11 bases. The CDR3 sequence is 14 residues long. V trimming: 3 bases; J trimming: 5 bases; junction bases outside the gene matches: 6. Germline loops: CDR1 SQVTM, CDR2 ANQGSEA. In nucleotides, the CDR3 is TGCAGCGTTGAGTCCGGGACAGGGGGTGACGAGCAGTACTTC. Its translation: CSVESGTGGDEQYF.

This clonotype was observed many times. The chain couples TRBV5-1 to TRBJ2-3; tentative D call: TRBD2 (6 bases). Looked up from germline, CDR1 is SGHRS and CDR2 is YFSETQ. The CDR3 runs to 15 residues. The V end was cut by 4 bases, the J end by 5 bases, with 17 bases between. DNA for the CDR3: TGCGCCAGCAGCAATACCGGCGGAGGGAAAGATACGCAGTATTTT. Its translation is CASSNTGGGKDTQYF.

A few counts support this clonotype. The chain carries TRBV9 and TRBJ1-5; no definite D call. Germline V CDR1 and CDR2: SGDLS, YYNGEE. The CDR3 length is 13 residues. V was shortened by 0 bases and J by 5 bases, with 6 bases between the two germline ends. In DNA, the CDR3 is TGTGCCAGCAGCGTAGAGGGTTATCAGCCCCAGCATTTT. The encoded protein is CASSVEGYQPQHF.

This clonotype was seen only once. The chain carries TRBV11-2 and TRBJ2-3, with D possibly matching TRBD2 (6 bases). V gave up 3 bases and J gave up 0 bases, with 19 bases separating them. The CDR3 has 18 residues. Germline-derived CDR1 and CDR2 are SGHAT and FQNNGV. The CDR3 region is CASSFSPRPGLSTDTQYF. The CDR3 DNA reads TGTGCCAGCAGCTTCTCTCCGCGTCCGGGACTCAGCACAGATACGCAGTATTTT.

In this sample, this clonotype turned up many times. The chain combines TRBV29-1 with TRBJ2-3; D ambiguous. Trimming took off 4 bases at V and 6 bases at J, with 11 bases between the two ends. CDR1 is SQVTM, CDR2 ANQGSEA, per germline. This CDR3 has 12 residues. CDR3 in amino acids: CSVALTVDTQYF. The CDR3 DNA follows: TGCAGCGTTGCTCTTACCGTTGATACGCAGTATTTT.

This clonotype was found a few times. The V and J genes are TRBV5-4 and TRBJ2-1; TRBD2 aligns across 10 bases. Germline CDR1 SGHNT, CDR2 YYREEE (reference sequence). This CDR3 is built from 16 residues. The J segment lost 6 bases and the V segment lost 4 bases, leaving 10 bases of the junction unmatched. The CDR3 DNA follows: TGTGCCAGCAGCCACAGGACTAGCGGACTTTTCAATGAGCAGTTCTTC. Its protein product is CASSHRTSGLFNEQFF.

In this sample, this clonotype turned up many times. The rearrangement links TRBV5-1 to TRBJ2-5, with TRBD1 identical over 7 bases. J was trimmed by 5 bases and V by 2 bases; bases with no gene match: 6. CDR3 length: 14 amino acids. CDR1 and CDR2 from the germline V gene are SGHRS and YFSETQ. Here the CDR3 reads CASSFSGGPETQYF. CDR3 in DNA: TGCGCCAGCAGCTTTTCAGGGGGTCCCGAGACCCAGTACTTC.

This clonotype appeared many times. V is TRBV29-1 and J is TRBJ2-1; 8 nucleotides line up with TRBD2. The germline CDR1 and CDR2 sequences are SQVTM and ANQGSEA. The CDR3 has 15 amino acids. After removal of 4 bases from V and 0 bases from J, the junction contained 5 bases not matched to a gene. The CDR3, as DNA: TGCAGCGTTGTAAGGGCGGGAGGCTCCTACAATGAGCAGTTCTTC. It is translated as CSVVRAGGSYNEQFF.

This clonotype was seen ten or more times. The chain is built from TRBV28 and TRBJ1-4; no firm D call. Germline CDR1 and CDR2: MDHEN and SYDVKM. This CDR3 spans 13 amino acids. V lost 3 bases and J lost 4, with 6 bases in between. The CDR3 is CASSFTVNEKLFF. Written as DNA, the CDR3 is TGTGCCAGCAGTTTTACAGTTAATGAAAAACTGTTTTTT.

The CDR3 reads CASSPLGLRDEQYF. The CDR3 DNA sequence: TGTGCCAGCAGCCCGCTGGGACTAAGGGACGAGCAGTACTTC. The gene calls are TRBV7-2 and TRBJ2-7; 7 bases match TRBD2. Germline CDR1 is SGHTA and CDR2 is FQGNSA. V was clipped by 5 bases and J by 5 bases; unmatched bases: 9. The CDR3 has 14 amino acids.

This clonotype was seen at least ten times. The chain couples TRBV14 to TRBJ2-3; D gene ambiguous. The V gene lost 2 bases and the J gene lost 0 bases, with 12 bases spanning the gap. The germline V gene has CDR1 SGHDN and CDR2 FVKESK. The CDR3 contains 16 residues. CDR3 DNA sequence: TGTGCCAGCAGCCAATTCCGAGGTTCTAGCACAGATACGCAGTATTTT. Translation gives CASSQFRGSSTDTQYF.

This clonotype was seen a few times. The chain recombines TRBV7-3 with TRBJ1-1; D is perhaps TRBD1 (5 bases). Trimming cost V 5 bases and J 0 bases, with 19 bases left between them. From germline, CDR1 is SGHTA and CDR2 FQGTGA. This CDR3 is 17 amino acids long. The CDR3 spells CASSPRDDLPMNTEAFF. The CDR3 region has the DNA TGTGCCAGCAGCCCCCGGGACGATCTTCCGATGAACACTGAAGCTTTCTTT.

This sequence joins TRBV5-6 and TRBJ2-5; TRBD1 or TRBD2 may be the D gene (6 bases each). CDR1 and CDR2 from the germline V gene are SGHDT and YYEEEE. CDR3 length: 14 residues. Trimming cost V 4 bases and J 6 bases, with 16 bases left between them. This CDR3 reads CASSPEGVGKTQYF. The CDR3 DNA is TGTGCCAGCAGCCCGGAGGGGGTAGGGAAGACCCAGTACTTC.

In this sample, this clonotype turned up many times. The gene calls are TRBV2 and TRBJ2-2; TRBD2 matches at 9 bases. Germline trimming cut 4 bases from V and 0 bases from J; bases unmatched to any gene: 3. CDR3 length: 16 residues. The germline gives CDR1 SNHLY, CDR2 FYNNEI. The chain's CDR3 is CASSVRLAANTGELFF. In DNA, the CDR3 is TGTGCCAGCAGTGTGCGACTAGCGGCGAACACCGGGGAGCTGTTTTTT.

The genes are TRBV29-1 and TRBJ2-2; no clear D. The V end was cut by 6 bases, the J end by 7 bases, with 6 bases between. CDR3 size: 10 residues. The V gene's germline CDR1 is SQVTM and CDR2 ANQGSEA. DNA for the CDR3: TGCAGCGTGCGACTCGGGGAGCTGTTTTTT. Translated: CSVRLGELFF.

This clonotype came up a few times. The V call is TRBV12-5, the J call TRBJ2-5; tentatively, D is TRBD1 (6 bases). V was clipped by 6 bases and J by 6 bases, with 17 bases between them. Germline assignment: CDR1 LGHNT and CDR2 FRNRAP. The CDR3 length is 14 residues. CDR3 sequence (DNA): TGTGCTAGTGGGGAGGCTGGACAGAAACAGACCCAGTACTTC. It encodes CASGEAGQKQTQYF.

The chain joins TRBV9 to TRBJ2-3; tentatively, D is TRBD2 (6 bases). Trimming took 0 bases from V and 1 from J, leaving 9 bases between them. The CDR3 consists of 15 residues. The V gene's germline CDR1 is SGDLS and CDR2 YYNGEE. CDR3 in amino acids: CASSVVSGGTDTQYF. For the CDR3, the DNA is TGTGCCAGCAGCGTAGTTAGCGGAGGCACAGATACGCAGTATTTT. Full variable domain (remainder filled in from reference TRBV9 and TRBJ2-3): DSGVTQTPKHLITATGQRVTLRCSPRSGDLSVYWYQQSLDQGLQFLIQYYNGEERAKGNILERFSAQQFPDLHSELNLSSLELGDSALYFCASSVVSGGTDTQYFGPGTRLTVL.

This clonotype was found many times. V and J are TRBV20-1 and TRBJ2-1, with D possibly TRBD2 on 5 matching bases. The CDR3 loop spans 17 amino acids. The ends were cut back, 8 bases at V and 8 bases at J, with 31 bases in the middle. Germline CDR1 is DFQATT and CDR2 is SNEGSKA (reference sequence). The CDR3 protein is CSPREGTYPVPFYEQFF. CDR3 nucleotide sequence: TGCAGTCCCAGAGAGGGAACGTACCCGGTACCGTTCTATGAGCAGTTCTTC.

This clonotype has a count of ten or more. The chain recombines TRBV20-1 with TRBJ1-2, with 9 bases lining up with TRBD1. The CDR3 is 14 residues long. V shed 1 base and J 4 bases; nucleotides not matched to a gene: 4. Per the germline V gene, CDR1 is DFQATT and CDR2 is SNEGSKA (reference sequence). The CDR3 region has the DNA TGCAGTGCTAGAGGGGGACAGGGTGGCTATGGCTACACCTTC. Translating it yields CSARGGQGGYGYTF.

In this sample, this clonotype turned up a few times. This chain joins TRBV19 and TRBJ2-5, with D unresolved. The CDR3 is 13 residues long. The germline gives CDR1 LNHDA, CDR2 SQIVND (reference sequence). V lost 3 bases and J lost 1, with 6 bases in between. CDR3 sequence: CASSISSQETQYF. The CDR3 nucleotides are TGTGCCAGTAGTATTAGCAGCCAAGAGACCCAGTACTTC. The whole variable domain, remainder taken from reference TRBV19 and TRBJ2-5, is DGGITQSPKYLFRKEGQNVTLSCEQNLNHDAMYWYRQDPGQGLRLIYYSQIVNDFQKGDIAEGYSVSREKKESFPLTVTSAQKNPTAFYLCASSISSQETQYFGPGTRLLVL.

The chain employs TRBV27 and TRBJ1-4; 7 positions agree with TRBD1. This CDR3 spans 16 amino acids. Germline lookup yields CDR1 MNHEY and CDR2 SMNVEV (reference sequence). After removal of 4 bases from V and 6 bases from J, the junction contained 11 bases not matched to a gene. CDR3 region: CASSSLPGQPYEKLFF. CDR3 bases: TGTGCCAGCAGTTCCCTACCGGGACAGCCCTATGAAAAACTGTTTTTT.

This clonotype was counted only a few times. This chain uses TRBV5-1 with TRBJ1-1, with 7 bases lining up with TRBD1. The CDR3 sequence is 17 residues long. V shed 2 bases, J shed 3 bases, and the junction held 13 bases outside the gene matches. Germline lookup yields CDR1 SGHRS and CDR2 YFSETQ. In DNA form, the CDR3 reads TGCGCCAGCAGCTTTGGCCCGGACAGGAGCTTGGACACTGAAGCTTTCTTT. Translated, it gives CASSFGPDRSLDTEAFF. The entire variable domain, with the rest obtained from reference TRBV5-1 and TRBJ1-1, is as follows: KAGVTQTPRYLIKTRGQQVTLSCSPISGHRSVSWYQQTPGQGLQFLFEYFSETQRNKGNFPGRFSGRQFSNSRSEMNVSTLELGDSALYLCASSFGPDRSLDTEAFFGQGTRLTVV.

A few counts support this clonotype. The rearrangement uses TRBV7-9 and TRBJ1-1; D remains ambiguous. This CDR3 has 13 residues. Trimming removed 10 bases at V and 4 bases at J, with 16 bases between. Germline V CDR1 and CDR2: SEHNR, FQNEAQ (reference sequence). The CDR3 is CATAKAGFTEAFF. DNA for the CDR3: TGTGCCACCGCGAAGGCCGGGTTCACTGAAGCTTTCTTT.